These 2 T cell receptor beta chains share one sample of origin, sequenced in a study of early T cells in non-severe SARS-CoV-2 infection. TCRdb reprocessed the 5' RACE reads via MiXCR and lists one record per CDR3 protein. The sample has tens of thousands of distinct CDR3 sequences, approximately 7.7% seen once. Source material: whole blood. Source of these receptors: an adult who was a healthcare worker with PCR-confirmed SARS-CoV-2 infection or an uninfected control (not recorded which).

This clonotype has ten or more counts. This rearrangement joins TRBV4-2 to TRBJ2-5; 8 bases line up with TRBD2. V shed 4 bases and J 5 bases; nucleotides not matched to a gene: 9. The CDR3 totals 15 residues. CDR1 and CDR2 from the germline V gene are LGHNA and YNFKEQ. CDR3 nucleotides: TGTGCCAGCAGCCTCCAGGCGAGCGGGAGTGAGACCCAGTACTTC. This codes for CASSLQASGSETQYF.

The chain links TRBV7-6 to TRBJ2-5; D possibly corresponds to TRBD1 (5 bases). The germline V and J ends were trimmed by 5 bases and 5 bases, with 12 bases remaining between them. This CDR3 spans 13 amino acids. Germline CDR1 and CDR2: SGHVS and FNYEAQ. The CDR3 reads CASSPDSQETQYF. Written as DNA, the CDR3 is TGTGCCAGCAGCCCCGACAGCCAGGAGACCCAGTACTTC. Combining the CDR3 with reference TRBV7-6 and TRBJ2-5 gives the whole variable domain GAGVSQSPRYKVTKRGQDVALRCDPISGHVSLYWYRQALGQGPEFLTYFNYEAQQDKSGLPNDRFSAERPEGSISTLTIQRTEQRDSAMYRCASSPDSQETQYFGPGTRLLVL.